A selection of T cell receptor beta chains follows, all from one sample in a study of T cells in localized non-small cell lung cancer. Data came from immunoSEQ multiplex PCR; TCRdb stores just in-frame clones and leaves some out. The sample lists tens of thousands of clones, around 79% occurring once. The sample in question was peripheral blood, obtained before any cancer treatment. The source is a male donor older than 55 with stage III squamous cell lung carcinoma. Each CDR3 is given with its conserved first and last residue. The D gene is left open where the match is weak. The listing skips clone size in some rows; elsewhere it reads once, few, many or a size class.

V	size	D	J	DNA	CDR3
TRBV15	.	.	TRBJ2-7	TGTGCCACCAGCAGAGATCTCTACGAGCAGTACTTC	CATSRDLYEQYF
TRBV30	.	TRBD1	TRBJ1-1	TGTGCCCGTCGGGGGACAGGGGACACTGAAGCTTTCTTT	CARRGTGDTEAFF
TRBV5-1	few	.	TRBJ1-3	TGCGCCAGCAGCTTGCGGGGGTCTGGAAACACCATATATTTT	CASSLRGSGNTIYF
TRBV18	.	.	TRBJ2-5	TGTGCCAGCTCACAGATGCTGCGGGAGACCCAGTACTTC	CASSQMLRETQYF
TRBV20-1	few	.	TRBJ1-2	TGCAGTGCCAAGCGGGGGGATCGCTACACCTTC	CSAKRGDRYTF
TRBV5-5	once	.	TRBJ1-2	TGTGCCAGCACCCCAGGCTGGCAGGACTATGGCTACACCTTC	CASTPGWQDYGYTF
TRBV7-3	.	TRBD2	TRBJ2-2	TGTGCCTCACGCGGGGGGACGAACACCGGGGAGCTGTTTTTT	CASRGGTNTGELFF
TRBV30	once	.	TRBJ1-6	TGTGCCTGCAGGGGCAGCGCTTCACCCCTCCACTTT	CACRGSASPLHF
TRBV6-5	.	.	TRBJ1-2	TGTGCCAGCAGTTACTCTTGGGGGTTCTATGGCTACACCTTC	CASSYSWGFYGYTF
TRBV6-6	.	TRBD2	TRBJ2-1	TGTGCCAGCAGGTCGACTAGCGGGACTTACAATGAGCAGTTCTTC	CASRSTSGTYNEQFF
TRBV19	.	TRBD2	TRBJ2-2	TGTGCCAGTAGCCCACTAGCGGGATTGTCCGGGGAGCTGTTTTTT	CASSPLAGLSGELFF
TRBV5-6	.	TRBD1	TRBJ2-4	TGTGCCAGCAGCTTGACAGGGGGCAACATTCAGTACTTC	CASSLTGGNIQYF
TRBV4-2	once	.	TRBJ2-3	TGTGCCAGCAGCCAGGAAGGCGGAACTAGCACAGATACGCAGTATTTT	CASSQEGGTSTDTQYF
TRBV19	.	TRBD2	TRBJ2-5	TGTGCCAGTAGTATCGGACTAGCGGGGGGGCCAAACCAAGAGACCCAGTACTTC	CASSIGLAGGPNQETQYF
TRBV5-6	.	TRBD2	TRBJ2-1	TGTGCCAGCAGAGTGGGACTAGCGGGTACTTCCTACAATGAGCAGTTCTTC	CASRVGLAGTSYNEQFF
TRBV5-8	.	TRBD1	TRBJ2-1	TGTGCCAGCAGCTTGAGGGGGCTCAATGAGCAGTTCTTC	CASSLRGLNEQFF
TRBV4-1	.	TRBD1	TRBJ1-4	TGCGCCAGCAGCCACGGACCCGGGACAGGGACTATACGAGGGGAAAAACTGTTTTTT	CASSHGPGTGTIRGEKLFF
TRBV5-1	.	.	TRBJ2-1	TGCGCCAGCAGCTTCGGACCAACCCAACGAGAGCAGTTCTTC	CASSFGPTQREQFF
TRBV27	.	.	TRBJ1-5	TGTGCCAGCAGTCCCCTTCCTCCGGGTGGCGGCAATCAGCCCCAGCATTTT	CASSPLPPGGGNQPQHF
TRBV20-1	.	.	TRBJ2-2	TGCAGTGCTAGGCGGACCGGGGAGCTGTTTTTT	CSARRTGELFF
TRBV5-1	.	.	TRBJ2-4	TGCGCCAGCAGCCGGGGACGGGGGGCGGAGGACATTCAGTACTTC	CASSRGRGAEDIQYF
TRBV30	.	.	TRBJ2-2	TGTGCCTGGAGGAGGCGGAACACCGGGGAGCTGTTTTTT	CAWRRRNTGELFF
TRBV2	.	.	TRBJ2-1	TGTGCCAGCAGTCCGGCCAGCTCCTACAATGAGCAGTTCTTC	CASSPASSYNEQFF
TRBV28	.	.	TRBJ1-4	TGTGCCAGCAGTTTCGGGGGGGCTTATAATGAAAAACTGTTTTTT	CASSFGGAYNEKLFF
TRBV4-1	.	TRBD1	TRBJ1-2	TGCGCCAGCAGCCAAGCGGACAGGGTTATCTATGGCTACACCTTC	CASSQADRVIYGYTF
TRBV13	.	.	TRBJ1-1	TGTGCCAGCAGCTCGGCGGGACAAATGAACACTGAAGCTTTCTTT	CASSSAGQMNTEAFF
TRBV30	.	.	TRBJ2-1	TGTGCCTGGACGGAGTTAAGGGGCAATGAGCAGTTCTTC	CAWTELRGNEQFF
TRBV5-6	.	.	TRBJ2-7	TGTGCCAGCAGCACACTAGTATACGAGCAGTACTTC	CASSTLVYEQYF
TRBV7-3	.	.	TRBJ1-2	TGTGCCAGCAGCGGAAATCGGGGGTTCGACGGCTACACCTTC	CASSGNRGFDGYTF
TRBV27	once	TRBD1	TRBJ1-2	TGTGCCAGCAGACGGGACAGCCAAGCTAACTATGGCTACACCTTC	CASRRDSQANYGYTF
TRBV5-4	.	.	TRBJ2-2	TGTGCCAGCAGCTTACAGGGAGGTACCGGGGAGCTGTTTTTT	CASSLQGGTGELFF
TRBV9	.	TRBD1	TRBJ2-3	TGTGCCAGCAGCCTCGGGACAGGAGCAGATACGCAGTATTTT	CASSLGTGADTQYF
TRBV5-5	.	TRBD2	TRBJ2-7	TGTGCCAGCAGCCCCGGGCTAGCGGGCTACGAGCAGTACTTC	CASSPGLAGYEQYF
TRBV7-3	.	.	TRBJ1-3	TGTGCCAGCAGCTCGGGGGGAAACACCATATATTTT	CASSSGGNTIYF
TRBV5-4	.	.	TRBJ1-5	TGTGCCAGCAGCTTGGGGGGTAGCAATCAGCCCCAGCATTTT	CASSLGGSNQPQHF
TRBV6-4	.	TRBD1	TRBJ1-2	TGTGCCAGCAGTGACTCTGACAGGGACTATGGCTACACCTTC	CASSDSDRDYGYTF
TRBV5-1	few	.	TRBJ1-5	TGCGCCAGCAGCTTGGCCGGGACGGCCAATCAGCCCCAGCATTTT	CASSLAGTANQPQHF
TRBV7-9	.	TRBD1	TRBJ2-5	TGTGCCAGCAGCCCAGGGACAGCCGAAGAGACCCAGTACTTC	CASSPGTAEETQYF
TRBV5-4	.	.	TRBJ2-7	TGTGCCACAGGGGCGGGAAACTCCTACGAGCAGTACTTC	CATGAGNSYEQYF
TRBV4-2	.	.	TRBJ2-3	TGTGCCAGCAGCCGGGGGGTCACAGATACGCAGTATTTT	CASSRGVTDTQYF
TRBV2	few	.	TRBJ1-1	TGTGCCAGCAGTGTGGGGGCAGTGAAAGCTTTCTTT	CASSVGAVKAFF
TRBV5-6	.	.	TRBJ2-7	TGTGCCAGCAGCTCGTTTCGCGAGCAGTACTTC	CASSSFREQYF
TRBV2	.	.	TRBJ1-4	TGTGCCAGCAGGGAAAAAAATGAAAAACTGTTTTTT	CASREKNEKLFF
TRBV19	.	.	TRBJ2-2	TGTGCCAGTAGTACCGTTAGACAATTCAACACCGGGGAGCTGTTTTTT	CASSTVRQFNTGELFF
TRBV19	.	.	TRBJ1-1	TGTGCCAGTAGTATCGCCCCGAACACTGAAGCTTTCTTT	CASSIAPNTEAFF
TRBV10-1	.	.	TRBJ2-5	TGCGCCAGCAGTGAGGCCAGGGTAGCGGAGACCCAGTACTTC	CASSEARVAETQYF
TRBV19	few	.	TRBJ2-1	TGTGCCAGTAGAAAGGGATTCTACAATGAGCAGTTCTTC	CASRKGFYNEQFF
TRBV7-2	.	.	TRBJ1-1	TGTGCCAGCAGGCGGGACATGAACACTGAAGCTTTCTTT	CASRRDMNTEAFF
TRBV5-1	.	.	TRBJ2-7	TGCGCCAGCAGCCCTCAGGGGCGCCTCGGCGAGCAGTACTTC	CASSPQGRLGEQYF
TRBV11-2	.	TRBD2	TRBJ2-5	TGTGCCAGCAGACTAGCGGGAGGACAAGAGACCCAGTACTTC	CASRLAGGQETQYF
TRBV6-1	.	.	TRBJ1-5	TGTGCCAGCAGTGAATCTTTGGGAGCTCAGCCCCAGCATTTT	CASSESLGAQPQHF
TRBV11-2	few	.	TRBJ1-5	TGTGCCAGCAGCTTATCCCGTCATCAGCCCCAGCATTTT	CASSLSRHQPQHF